These 16 T cell receptor beta chains were sequenced from one sample in a study of shared clonotypes between healthy human individuals. Profiling relied on immunoSEQ multiplex PCR, and the TCRdb table lists in-frame clones only, not all of them. The sample has 2 million to 2.5 million clones, under 95% seen once. Selected positively for CCR7 and CD45RO-negative, naive CD8 cells excluded terminally differentiated effector memory CD45RA+ cells. The sequencing input was naive CD8+ T cells from PBMCs. All receptors come from a man between 18 and 29 years old in good health. Some clones in this sample may be carry-over from other donors' samples.

The chain uses TRBV27 and TRBJ1-1; possibly TRBD1 for D (6 bases). The V end lost 6 bases, the J end lost 3 bases, and 11 bases lay between the germline ends. CDR3 length: 13 amino acids. Looked up from germline, CDR1 is MNHEY and CDR2 is SMNVEV (reference sequence). The CDR3: CASRTGTHTEAFF. CDR3 in DNA: TGTGCCAGCAGAACAGGGACCCACACTGAAGCTTTCTTT.

This clone was seen only once. V gene TRBV19 combines with J gene TRBJ1-4; TRBD1 matches 8 bases. This CDR3 has 16 amino acids. The trim removed 9 bases at V and 4 bases at J, leaving 13 bases unmatched. Germline lookup yields CDR1 LNHDA and CDR2 SQIVND (reference sequence). DNA for the CDR3: TGTGCCAGCGGACAGGGCGTGTCCGCAATTAATGAAAAACTGTTTTTT. Translated, it gives CASGQGVSAINEKLFF.

On this clone: Other DNA sequences in this sample translate to the same CDR3. The chain uses TRBV11-2 and TRBJ2-7; unclear D gene. Trimming took off 6 bases at V and 4 bases at J, with 4 bases between the two ends. The CDR3 consists of 10 residues. In germline, CDR1 is SGHAT, CDR2 FQNNGV. The CDR3 spells CASSNYEQYF. The CDR3 DNA is TGTGCCAGCAGTAATTACGAGCAGTACTTC.

The chain combines TRBV28 with TRBJ2-1, with TRBD2 matching 8 bases. Germline assignment: CDR1 MDHEN and CDR2 SYDVKM. CDR3 length equals 16 residues. Trimming took 5 bases from V and 4 from J; bases not matched to a gene: 10. The CDR3 nucleotides are TGTGCCAGCAGTCCGGCCGGGGCTAGCGGGTACAATGAGCAGTTCTTC. Amino acids: CASSPAGASGYNEQFF.

The chain combines TRBV30 with TRBJ2-5; either TRBD1 or TRBD2 may supply D (5 bases each). V lost 4 bases and J 4 bases, leaving 19 bases between the germline ends. The V gene's germline CDR1 is GTSNPN and CDR2 SVGIG (reference sequence). CDR3 size: 15 residues. In nucleotides, the CDR3 is TGTGCCTGGACCCACTGGGACCTTAAGGCAGAGACCCAGTACTTC. Protein: CAWTHWDLKAETQYF.

This clone occurred once. This rearrangement joins TRBV7-9 to TRBJ1-5; D is unclear. The V end lost 5 bases, the J end lost 5 bases, and 10 bases lay between the germline ends. This CDR3 region has 13 residues. Germline V gene sequence: CDR1 SEHNR, CDR2 FQNEAQ (reference sequence). Here the CDR3 reads CASSPEGYQPQHF. The CDR3 nucleotides read TGTGCCAGCAGCCCCGAAGGGTATCAGCCCCAGCATTTT.

The chain combines TRBV7-9 with TRBJ2-2, with D unclear. The germline V and J ends were trimmed by 4 bases and 1 base, with 13 bases remaining between them. Germline loops: CDR1 SEHNR, CDR2 FQNEAQ (reference sequence). The CDR3 is made up of 16 amino acids. DNA of the CDR3: TGTGCCAGCAGCTCGACTCCGGAGCTGAACACCGGGGAGCTGTTTTTT. Translating gives CASSSTPELNTGELFF.

This chain uses TRBV27 with TRBJ2-7, with D unclear. V lost 3 bases and J 5 bases, leaving 11 bases between the germline ends. The germline gives CDR1 MNHEY, CDR2 SMNVEV (reference sequence). This CDR3 has 13 residues. The DNA of the CDR3 is TGTGCCAGCAGTTTGAAAGGGTTGGACGAGCAGTACTTC. This gives the protein CASSLKGLDEQYF.

V and J are TRBV2 and TRBJ2-7, with TRBD1 as a possible D gene (5 bases). The V end lost 10 bases, the J end lost 1 base, and 14 bases lay between the germline ends. The CDR3 loop spans 13 amino acids. CDR1 is SNHLY, CDR2 FYNNEI, per germline. The CDR3 reads CANYRSRSYEQYF. The DNA of the CDR3 is TGTGCCAACTACAGGTCAAGATCCTACGAGCAGTACTTC. The full variable domain, with the rest looked up from reference TRBV2 and TRBJ2-7, is EPEVTQTPSHQVTQMGQEVILRCVPISNHLYFYWYRQILGQKVEFLVSFYNNEISEKSEIFDDQFSVERPDGSNFTLKIRSTKLEDSAMYFCANYRSRSYEQYFGPGTRLTVT.

The sample holds one count of this clone. The CDR3 DNA reads TGTGCCAGCCATCCAAAAGAGGCTAGCGGGATGGGGTCCTACAATGAGCAGTTCTTC. Translated: CASHPKEASGMGSYNEQFF. The chain combines TRBV7-9 with TRBJ2-1; TRBD2 matches 9 bases. The length of the CDR3 is 19 residues. V trimming: 8 bases; J trimming: 1 base; junction bases outside the gene matches: 18. CDR1 and CDR2 from the germline V gene are SEHNR and FQNEAQ (reference sequence).

The count of this clone is one. The V call is TRBV27, the J call TRBJ1-2; no clear D gene. Germline-derived CDR1 and CDR2 are MNHEY and SMNVEV (reference sequence). The V end was cut by 3 bases, the J end by 1 base, with 6 bases between. The CDR3 sequence is 13 residues long. In DNA, the CDR3 is TGTGCCAGCAGTTTTTCCTATAACTATGGCTACACCTTC. Amino acid sequence: CASSFSYNYGYTF.

This sequence joins TRBV30 and TRBJ1-2; D is perhaps TRBD1 (5 bases). CDR3 length: 16 residues. Germline CDR1 is GTSNPN and CDR2 is SVGIG (reference sequence). The germline V and J ends were trimmed by 2 bases and 4 bases, with 20 bases remaining between them. The CDR3 nucleotides are TGTGCCTGGAGTTGGGGGATCCAACAGCATCTCTATGGCTACACCTTC. Translating it yields CAWSWGIQQHLYGYTF.

This clone was recorded only once. Other DNA sequences in this specimen translate into the identical CDR3. V usage is TRBV19 and J usage is TRBJ1-1; D gene uncertain. With 5 bases removed from V and 1 base from J, the gap between germline ends came to 5 bases. The CDR3 covers 12 residues. Germline values: CDR1 LNHDA, CDR2 SQIVND (reference sequence). CDR3 amino acids: CASSPANTEAFF. CDR3 nucleotide sequence: TGTGCCAGTAGTCCAGCGAACACTGAAGCTTTCTTT.

The chain carries TRBV28 and TRBJ2-7, with 11 bases matching TRBD2. The CDR3 has 17 amino acids. Looked up from germline, CDR1 is MDHEN and CDR2 is SYDVKM. J lost 2 bases, V lost 2 bases, and 8 bases had no gene match. The CDR3 nucleotides read TGTGCCAGCAGTTTACCCCTGACTAGCGGGAACACCTACGAGCAGTACTTC. Encoded protein: CASSLPLTSGNTYEQYF.

As to this clone: The same CDR3 can be traced to other DNA sequences in this sample. The chain carries TRBV7-9 and TRBJ2-7; unclear D gene. V lost 5 bases to trimming and J lost 0 bases, with 11 bases between them. The CDR3 loop spans 14 amino acids. Looked up from germline, CDR1 is SEHNR and CDR2 is FQNEAQ (reference sequence). Here the CDR3 reads CASSPGRSSYEQYF. The CDR3 bases are TGTGCCAGCAGCCCCGGACGTAGCTCCTACGAGCAGTACTTC.

V and J are TRBV6-1 and TRBJ2-1; D is ambiguous. The CDR3 totals 14 residues. The germline V and J ends were trimmed by 6 bases and 7 bases, with 16 bases remaining between them. The V gene's germline CDR1 is MNHNS and CDR2 SASEGT. CDR3 sequence (DNA): TGTGCCAGCAGCGCCCCTTGGGTGTATAATGAGCAGTTCTTC. Protein product: CASSAPWVYNEQFF.